These T cell receptor beta chains were read from a single sample in a study of blood T cells in healthy people across ages. Via MiXCR, TCRdb re-called the 5' RACE reads, giving one row per CDR3 protein. The table records around 990,000 distinct CDR3 sequences, around two fifths of them present only once. Sequenced material: blood. The origin of the receptors is a man younger than 35 in good health. Both conserved end residues are part of each CDR3. D genes are given only for firm matches. Where a row states a size, it is once, few, many or the class of an expanded clone; other rows omit it.

V	D	J	size	DNA	CDR3
TRBV6-2/TRBV6-3	.	TRBJ2-1	.	TGTGCCAGCAGTTACTCTGAGAGAAGGAGGGATGAGCAGTTCTTC	CASSYSERRRDEQFF
TRBV2	TRBD1	TRBJ2-7	few	TGTGCCAGCACCGTGGGACAGGGACGGTACGAGCAGTACTTC	CASTVGQGRYEQYF
TRBV7-9	TRBD2	TRBJ2-3	.	TGTGCCAGCAGCTTTTTTCGGACTAGCGGTTCGGAAGCAGATACGCAGTATTTT	CASSFFRTSGSEADTQYF
TRBV5-5	.	TRBJ1-4	.	TGTGCCAGCAGGTTCGACAGGATTAATGAAAAACTGTTTTTT	CASRFDRINEKLFF
TRBV7-2	.	TRBJ2-3	.	TGTGCCGGCAGCTTACGGGTAGCAGCAGATACGCAGTATTTT	CAGSLRVAADTQYF
TRBV9	.	TRBJ2-1	few	TGTGCCAGCAGCATTTATGACAATGAGCAGTTCTTC	CASSIYDNEQFF
TRBV3-1	.	TRBJ2-7	.	TGTGCCAGCAGCCGTCGACAGGAAGGACCTTCCTACGAGCAGTACTTC	CASSRRQEGPSYEQYF
TRBV20-1	.	TRBJ1-5	few	TGCAGTGCTCGTCAGGGTCAGCCCCAGCATTTT	CSARQGQPQHF
TRBV9	.	TRBJ1-4	.	TGTGCCAGCAGTGGGGCCGGGGCCGTTAATGAAAAACTGTTTTTT	CASSGAGAVNEKLFF
TRBV27	.	TRBJ1-2	.	TGTGCCAGCAGTTTAACGGGGGGCTCTGAAGCTAACTATGGCTACACCTTC	CASSLTGGSEANYGYTF
TRBV29-1	.	TRBJ1-1	few	TGCAGCGTTGCCCAATCGAACACTGAAGCTTTCTTT	CSVAQSNTEAFF
TRBV5-1	.	TRBJ2-7	few	TGCGCCAGCAGCATTCGTCCGGATCCCGGCTCCTACAATGAGCAGTACTTC	CASSIRPDPGSYNEQYF
TRBV7-2	TRBD1	TRBJ1-2	once	TGTGCCAGCCAATCGGACAGGGGGCTAGCTAACTATGACTACACCTTC	CASQSDRGLANYDYTF
TRBV10-3	.	TRBJ1-1	few	TGTGCCATCACCCCGAGTCGGATGAACACTGAAGCTTTCTTT	CAITPSRMNTEAFF
TRBV3-1	TRBD2	TRBJ2-5	.	TGTGCCAGCAGTCCTAGCGGGGGCAACCAAGGGACCCAGTACTTC	CASSPSGGNQGTQYF
TRBV20-1	.	TRBJ2-1	.	TGCAGTGCTTCGACAGGAACTCAGCAGTTCTTC	CSASTGTQQFF
TRBV27	.	TRBJ1-1	.	TGTGCCAGCAGTTGCCGAATTTGGGGGGATCGGATGAACACTGAAGCTTTCTTT	CASSCRIWGDRMNTEAFF
TRBV30	.	TRBJ2-1	.	TGTGCCTGGTCGCTTGGTGAGCAGTTCTTC	CAWSLGEQFF
TRBV9	.	TRBJ2-2	once	TGTGCCAGCGGGGGGTCCGGGGAGCTGTTTTTT	CASGGSGELFF
TRBV12-3/TRBV12-4	TRBD1	TRBJ2-2	.	TGTGCCAGCTGTACGGGACAGTGGAACACCGGGGAGCTGTTTTTT	CASCTGQWNTGELFF
TRBV7-9	.	TRBJ1-3	.	TGTGCCAGCAGCACGGGACCTCCGAGCTCTGGAAACACCATATATTTT	CASSTGPPSSGNTIYF
TRBV20-1	.	TRBJ2-2	.	TGCAGTGCTAGTTCGGCACCTTCGAACACCGGGGAGCTGTTTTTT	CSASSAPSNTGELFF
TRBV6-5	.	TRBJ1-1	.	TGTGCCAGCAGTTACCTCGGGACAAGGGCTGAAGCTTTCTTT	CASSYLGTRAEAFF
TRBV12-3/TRBV12-4	.	TRBJ2-4	few	TGTGCCAGCAGTCAAAGGGTTAGTGCCAAAAACATTCAGTACTTC	CASSQRVSAKNIQYF
TRBV14	.	TRBJ2-2	.	TGTGCCAGCAGCCAGTCAGCGAACACCGGGGAGCTGTTTTTT	CASSQSANTGELFF
TRBV6-6	TRBD1	TRBJ2-1	many	TGTGCCAGCAGTCTCAACAGGGGTGTGGATAATGAGCAGTTCTTC	CASSLNRGVDNEQFF
TRBV24-1	.	TRBJ2-5	few	TGTGCCACCAGTGACCCGACAGAGATGGAAGAGACCCAGTACTTC	CATSDPTEMEETQYF
TRBV20-1	TRBD1	TRBJ1-1	.	TGCAGTGCTAGAGATGGGCAGGGGGCAGGGACTGAAGCTTTCTTT	CSARDGQGAGTEAFF
TRBV12-3/TRBV12-4	TRBD2	TRBJ2-3	.	TGTGCCAGCACCTACTCCCGCAGCGGGGTGATCACAGATACGCAGTATTTT	CASTYSRSGVITDTQYF
TRBV29-1	.	TRBJ2-3	many	TGCAGCGTTGATCCGTCCAGGGGACCCGATACGCAGTATTTT	CSVDPSRGPDTQYF
TRBV15	.	TRBJ2-7	.	TGTGCCACCAGCAGAGATAGGATGGGGGTCTACGAGCAGTACTTC	CATSRDRMGVYEQYF
TRBV5-1	.	TRBJ2-2	.	TGCGCCGGCAGTGAGAAATCGGAGCTGTTTTTT	CAGSEKSELFF
TRBV29-1	TRBD1	TRBJ2-1	many	TGCAGCGTATCCCGACAGGGCCATGAGCAGTTCTTC	CSVSRQGHEQFF
TRBV14	.	TRBJ1-1	.	TGTGCCAGCAGCCAGTCGGGACTGTGGGGGACTGAAGCTTTCTTT	CASSQSGLWGTEAFF
TRBV5-5	.	TRBJ2-3	.	TGTGCCAGCAGCTTGGCTGGGGTAATAAACACAGATACGCAGTATTTT	CASSLAGVINTDTQYF
TRBV4-3	.	TRBJ1-5	.	TGCGCCAGCAGCCAAGACAGGAATCGGCCCCAGCATTTT	CASSQDRNRPQHF
TRBV3-1	.	TRBJ2-5	few	TGTGCCAGCAGCCTTCTCCACGGGTCCCCCAGGGAGACCCAGTACTTC	CASSLLHGSPRETQYF
TRBV5-1	.	TRBJ2-1	.	TGCGCCAGCAGCTTGGCCGGGACGACCGGCGAGCAGTTCTTC	CASSLAGTTGEQFF
TRBV6-2/TRBV6-3	.	TRBJ2-3	few	TGTGCCAGCAGTTACATCCGGGGCACAGATACGCAGTATTTT	CASSYIRGTDTQYF
TRBV7-9	TRBD2	TRBJ2-5	.	TGTGCCAGCAGCTCTAGCGGGGGGGCCAAAAATGAGCAGTACTTC	CASSSSGGAKNEQYF
TRBV2	.	TRBJ1-2	.	TGTGCCAGCAGGGATCCACGGATTAACTATGGCTACACCTTC	CASRDPRINYGYTF
TRBV24-1	.	TRBJ2-3	.	TGTGCCACCAGTCCTACAAACACAGATACGCAGTATTTT	CATSPTNTDTQYF
TRBV24-1	.	TRBJ2-2	few	TGTGCCACCGGGAAGGGGGAGCTGTTTTTT	CATGKGELFF
TRBV20-1	.	TRBJ2-7	.	TGCAGTGCTAGTGGCTACAATGAGCAGTACTTC	CSASGYNEQYF
TRBV3-1	.	TRBJ1-6	few	TGTGCCAGCAGCCAAGATATGGGGAATTCACCCCTCCACTTT	CASSQDMGNSPLHF